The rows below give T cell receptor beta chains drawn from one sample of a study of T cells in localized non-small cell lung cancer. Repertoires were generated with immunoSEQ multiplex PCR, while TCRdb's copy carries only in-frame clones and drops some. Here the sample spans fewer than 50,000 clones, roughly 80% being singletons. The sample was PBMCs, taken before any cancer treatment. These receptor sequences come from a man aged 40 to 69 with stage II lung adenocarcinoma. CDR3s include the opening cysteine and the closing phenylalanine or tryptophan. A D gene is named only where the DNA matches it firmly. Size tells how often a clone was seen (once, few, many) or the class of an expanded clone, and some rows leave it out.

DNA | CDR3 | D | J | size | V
TGCGCCAGCAGCTTGGCCGGGACAGGGTATGAAAAACTGTTTTTT | CASSLAGTGYEKLFF | TRBD1 | TRBJ1-4 | NA | TRBV5-1
TGTGCCAGCAGCTTAGACAGGGGGCTCAATCAGCCCCAGCATTTT | CASSLDRGLNQPQHF | TRBD1 | TRBJ1-5 | NA | TRBV7-2
TGTGCCAGCAGTCCCACGGGGTTGGCTGGGGCCAACGTCCTGACTTTC | CASSPTGLAGANVLTF | NA | TRBJ2-6 | few | TRBV27
TGTGCCTGGAAGAACTCGGGACAGGCTCTAGCTTTCTTT | CAWKNSGQALAFF | TRBD1 | TRBJ1-1 | NA | TRBV30
TGTGCCAGCAGCTTCCGGGACGGGGCCTACGAGCAGTACTTC | CASSFRDGAYEQYF | NA | TRBJ2-7 | NA | TRBV9
TGTGCCAGTAGTATGTTCGCTAGCGGGGGACTAGCCAAAAACATTCAGTACTTC | CASSMFASGGLAKNIQYF | TRBD2 | TRBJ2-4 | NA | TRBV19
TGTGCCAGCAGTGAGCTGATGGATACGCAGTATTTT | CASSELMDTQYF | NA | TRBJ2-3 | NA | TRBV2
TGTGCTAGTGGTTTGACATCAGATGGGGAGCCCCTCTTCAATCAGCCCCAGCATTTT | CASGLTSDGEPLFNQPQHF | NA | TRBJ1-5 | NA | TRBV12-5
TGTGCTAGCAGCTTAGGGACAGTGAACACCGGGGAGCTGTTTTTT | CASSLGTVNTGELFF | TRBD1 | TRBJ2-2 | few | TRBV7-7
TGTGCCAGCAGCTTAGCCGGAACCTCCTACGAGCAGTACTTC | CASSLAGTSYEQYF | NA | TRBJ2-7 | NA | TRBV7-9
TGTGCCAGCAAACCCAGGACGCTATATGGCTACACCTTC | CASKPRTLYGYTF | NA | TRBJ1-2 | few | TRBV6-5
TGTGCCAGCGCAGACGGGACTTATCAGCCCCAGCATTTT | CASADGTYQPQHF | NA | TRBJ1-5 | few | TRBV19
TGCGCCAGCAGTGAGGGGGCGGGGGGTTTGGATGAGCAGTTCTTC | CASSEGAGGLDEQFF | TRBD2 | TRBJ2-1 | NA | TRBV10-2
TGTGCCAGCAGTGAGGCAAACACTGAAGCTTTCTTT | CASSEANTEAFF | NA | TRBJ1-1 | NA | TRBV6-1
TGTGCCAGCAGCTTAGAGGCAGCAGCTACCCAGTACTTC | CASSLEAAATQYF | NA | TRBJ2-5 | NA | TRBV11-2
TGTGCCAGTAGCCACGGCCGTATCGGGTCACCCCTCCACTTT | CASSHGRIGSPLHF | NA | TRBJ1-6 | NA | TRBV19
TGTGCCAGCGTTGCGGACGTCCGTTCTAACACCATATATTTT | CASVADVRSNTIYF | NA | TRBJ1-3 | NA | TRBV28
TGTGCCAGCAGCCTTAGACTAGCGGGCTCCACAGATACGCAGTATTTT | CASSLRLAGSTDTQYF | TRBD2 | TRBJ2-3 | NA | TRBV11-3
TGTGCCAGCAGCCGGGAAGCGAACACCGGGGAGCTGTTTTTT | CASSREANTGELFF | NA | TRBJ2-2 | NA | TRBV6-4
TGCAGCGGAGGACAGGGCTCGGATGAGCAGTTCTTC | CSGGQGSDEQFF | TRBD1 | TRBJ2-1 | NA | TRBV29-1
TGTGCCAGCAGTTTTTTGTTGTCGGGAGGGAATTCACCCCTCCACTTT | CASSFLLSGGNSPLHF | NA | TRBJ1-6 | NA | TRBV28
TGTGCCAGCAGCCCTAGCGGGAGCATAACAGATACGCAGTATTTT | CASSPSGSITDTQYF | TRBD2 | TRBJ2-3 | few | TRBV28
TGTGCCAGCAGCTACTGGACTAGCGAATTTGGGCAGTTCTTC | CASSYWTSEFGQFF | TRBD2 | TRBJ2-1 | NA | TRBV5-4
TGTGCCAGCAGCCCCCTCTTAGAGGGAATCGCGCAGTTCTTC | CASSPLLEGIAQFF | NA | TRBJ2-1 | NA | TRBV7-9
TGTGCCAGCAGCGTAGATCCAGGGCCTAATTCACCCCTCCACTTT | CASSVDPGPNSPLHF | NA | TRBJ1-6 | few | TRBV9
TGTGCCAGCAGTCGGCCTGGCGCCGGGGAGCTGTTTTTT | CASSRPGAGELFF | NA | TRBJ2-2 | few | TRBV2
TGTGCCAGCAGCCCCCTGGACAGGGGAGATGGCTACACCTTC | CASSPLDRGDGYTF | TRBD1 | TRBJ1-2 | NA | TRBV14
TGTGCCAGCTCGGCGGACAGGGGGTCGGGCACTGAAGCTTTCTTT | CASSADRGSGTEAFF | TRBD1 | TRBJ1-1 | NA | TRBV18
TGTGCCAGCAGTTACGGGACAGTGAACACTGAAGCTTTCTTT | CASSYGTVNTEAFF | TRBD1 | TRBJ1-1 | NA | TRBV6-5
TGCGCCAGCAGCTCACTAGGGACAGATACGCAGTATTTT | CASSSLGTDTQYF | NA | TRBJ2-3 | few | TRBV5-1
TGTGCCAGCAGCTCCTCTACCCGACTAGCGGGATCGAACACCGGGGAGCTGTTTTTT | CASSSSTRLAGSNTGELFF | TRBD2 | TRBJ2-2 | NA | TRBV5-5
TGCGCCAGCAGCCAAGAAGAGCGGGGGGCACAAGAGACCCAGTACTTC | CASSQEERGAQETQYF | TRBD2 | TRBJ2-5 | NA | TRBV4-1
TGTGCCAGCAGTACCCGGACAGGGCACGTCGACGAGCAGTACTTC | CASSTRTGHVDEQYF | TRBD1 | TRBJ2-7 | NA | TRBV6-7
TGTGCCAGCAGCCAAAGCACAGATACGCAGTATTTT | CASSQSTDTQYF | NA | TRBJ2-3 | NA | TRBV4-2
TGCAGTGCGGAAGGGGGCCATGAGCAGTTCTTC | CSAEGGHEQFF | TRBD1 | TRBJ2-1 | NA | TRBV20-1
TGCGCCAGCAGCTTGTCGGCGGGAGGGTGGGAGACCCAGTACTTC | CASSLSAGGWETQYF | TRBD2 | TRBJ2-5 | NA | TRBV5-1
TGTGCCAGCGGTAAAGGGGACTTCCAAGAGACCCAGTACTTC | CASGKGDFQETQYF | NA | TRBJ2-5 | NA | TRBV2
TGTGCCAGCAGCAACCCGGGACAGTCCTACGAGCAGTACTTC | CASSNPGQSYEQYF | TRBD1 | TRBJ2-7 | NA | TRBV5-4
TGTGCCAGCAGCACGAGACTAGCGGGTCTTAACAATGAGCAGTTCTTC | CASSTRLAGLNNEQFF | TRBD2 | TRBJ2-1 | NA | TRBV2
TGTGCCACCAGCAGAGATGTCAGAAACGAGCAGTACTTC | CATSRDVRNEQYF | NA | TRBJ2-7 | NA | TRBV15
TGTGCCAGCACCAATCTAGACCATACGCAGTATTTT | CASTNLDHTQYF | NA | TRBJ2-3 | NA | TRBV27
TGTGCCAGCAGTGAAGCGGTTCAAGGAGCCAAAAACATTCAGTACTTC | CASSEAVQGAKNIQYF | NA | TRBJ2-4 | NA | TRBV6-1